The present entry profiles one T cell receptor beta chain with its context. The sample belongs to a study of cytomegalovirus exposure and HLA in healthy donors. V was pared by 6 bases and J by 5 bases, with 7 bases of the junction left unmatched. The CDR3 sequence is 15 residues long. Per the germline V gene, CDR1 is SNHLY and CDR2 is FYNNEI. Vbeta (60) and Jbeta (13) primers were used in the PCR. Method: immunoSEQ multiplex PCR; TCRdb's copy keeps in-frame clones and lacks some. The sample has under 150,000 clones, 65% to 85% seen once. The source of this sequence is a male donor in good health and CMV-seronegative. The sample comprised PBMCs. The chain joins TRBV2 to TRBJ1-4; 9 bases map to TRBD1. CDR3 sequence reads: CASRRVGQGNEKLFF. CDR3 sequence (DNA): TGTGCCAGCAGGAGAGTGGGACAGGGCAATGAAAAACTGTTTTTT.